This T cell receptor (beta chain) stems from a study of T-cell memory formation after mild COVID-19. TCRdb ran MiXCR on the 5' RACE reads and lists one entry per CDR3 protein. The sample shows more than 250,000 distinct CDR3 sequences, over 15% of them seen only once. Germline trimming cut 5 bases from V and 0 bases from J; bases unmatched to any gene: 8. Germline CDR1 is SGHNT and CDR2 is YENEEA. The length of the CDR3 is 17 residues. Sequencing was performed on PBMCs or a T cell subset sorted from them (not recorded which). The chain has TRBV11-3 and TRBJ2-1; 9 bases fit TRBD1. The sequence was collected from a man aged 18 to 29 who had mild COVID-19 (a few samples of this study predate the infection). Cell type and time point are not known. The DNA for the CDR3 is TGTGCCAGCAGCGCAAACAGGGGGCAGAGCTCCTACAATGAGCAGTTCTTC. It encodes CASSANRGQSSYNEQFF.